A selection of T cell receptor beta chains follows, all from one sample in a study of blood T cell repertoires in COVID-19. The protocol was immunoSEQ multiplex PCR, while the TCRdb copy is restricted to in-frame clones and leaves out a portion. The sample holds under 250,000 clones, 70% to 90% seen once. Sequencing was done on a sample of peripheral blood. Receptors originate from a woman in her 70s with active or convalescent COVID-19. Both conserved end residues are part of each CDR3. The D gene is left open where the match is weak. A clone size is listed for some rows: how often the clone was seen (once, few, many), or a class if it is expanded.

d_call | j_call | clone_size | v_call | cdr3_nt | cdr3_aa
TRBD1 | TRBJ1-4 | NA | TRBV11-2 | TGTGCCAGCAGCTTAGTTGGGCAGGGGGCATCACTGTTTTTT | CASSLVGQGASLFF
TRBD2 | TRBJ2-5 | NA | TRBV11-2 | TGTGCCAGCAGCCCTAGCGGGGTAGAGGGAGAGACCCAGTACTTC | CASSPSGVEGETQYF
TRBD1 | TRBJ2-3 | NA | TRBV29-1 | TGCAGCGGGGGGACAGGGGGCCCAGATACGCAGTATTTT | CSGGTGGPDTQYF
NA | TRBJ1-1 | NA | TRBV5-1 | TGCGCCAGCAGGGAAGGCGGGAACACTGAAGCTTTCTTT | CASREGGNTEAFF
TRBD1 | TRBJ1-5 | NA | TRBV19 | TGTGCCAGTATGGGGTTCAGGGGGCAAGGTCAGCCCCAGCATTTT | CASMGFRGQGQPQHF
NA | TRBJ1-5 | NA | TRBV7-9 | TGTGCCAGCAGCTATCAGGATCAGCCCCAGCATTTT | CASSYQDQPQHF
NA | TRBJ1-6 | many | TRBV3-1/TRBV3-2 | TGTGCCAGCAGCCAAGCGGGGGTCCAGAATTCACCCCTCCACTTT | CASSQAGVQNSPLHF
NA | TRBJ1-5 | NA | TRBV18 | TGTGCCAGCTCACAAGGGGAAAATCAGCCCCAGCATTTT | CASSQGENQPQHF
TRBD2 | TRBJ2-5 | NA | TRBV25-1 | TGTGCCAGCAGTAAGCCCCTCTCATTAGCGGGGCAAGAGACCCAGTACTTC | CASSKPLSLAGQETQYF
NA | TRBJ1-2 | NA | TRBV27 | TGTGCCAGCAGTTTGCGGGCAAACTATGGCTACACCTTC | CASSLRANYGYTF
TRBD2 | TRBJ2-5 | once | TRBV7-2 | TGTGCCAGCAGCTTTAGCAGCGGGAGCCCTCAACGGGGGACCCAGTACTTC | CASSFSSGSPQRGTQYF
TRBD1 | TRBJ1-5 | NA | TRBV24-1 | TGTGCCACCAGTCCCACAGGGGAAAGCAATCAGCCCCAGCATTTT | CATSPTGESNQPQHF
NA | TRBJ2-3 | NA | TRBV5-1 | TGCGCCAGCAGCTTGTGGGAAGGGGCGACAGATACGCAGTATTTT | CASSLWEGATDTQYF
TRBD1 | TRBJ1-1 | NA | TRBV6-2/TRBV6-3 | TGTGCCAGCAGTTACTTAAACAGGGGAGGCTACACTGAAGCTTTCTTT | CASSYLNRGGYTEAFF
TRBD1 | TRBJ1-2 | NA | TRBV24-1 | TGTGCCACCAGTGATTTGGCCGGGACAGGGCCGAATGGCTACACCTTC | CATSDLAGTGPNGYTF
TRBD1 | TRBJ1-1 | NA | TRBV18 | TGTGCCAGCTCACCTGGGACAGGGAGGAACACTGAAGCTTTCTTT | CASSPGTGRNTEAFF
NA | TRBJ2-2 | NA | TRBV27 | TGTGCCAGCAGTTACAGGGTGACCGGGGAGCTGTTTTTT | CASSYRVTGELFF
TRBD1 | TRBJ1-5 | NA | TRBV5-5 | TGTGCCAGCAGCTTGCTGGGAGCAGGGGGCGGCAATCAGCCCCAGCATTTT | CASSLLGAGGGNQPQHF
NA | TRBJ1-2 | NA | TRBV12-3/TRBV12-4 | TGTGCCAGCAGTCCACAGAACTATGGCTACACCTTC | CASSPQNYGYTF
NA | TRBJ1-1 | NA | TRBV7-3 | TGTGCCAGCAGCTTAAGAGCAGGCGATGAAGCTTTCTTT | CASSLRAGDEAFF
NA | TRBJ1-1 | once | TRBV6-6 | TGTGCCAGCAGTTGGCCGGGACTCAGTAATCCCTTCTTT | CASSWPGLSNPFF
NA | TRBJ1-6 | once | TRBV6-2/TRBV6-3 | TGTGCCAGCAGTTCCCCTCGGGCACCCCTCCACTTT | CASSSPRAPLHF
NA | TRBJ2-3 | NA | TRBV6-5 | TGTGCCAGCGCTTCGGGGGCGGGGGTCACAGATACGCAGTATTTT | CASASGAGVTDTQYF
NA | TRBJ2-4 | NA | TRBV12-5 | TGTGCTAGTGGTCCGCGGACAGACCTAGCCAAAAACATTCAGTACTTC | CASGPRTDLAKNIQYF
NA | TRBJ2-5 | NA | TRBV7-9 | TGTGCCAGCAGCTTAGGGACAGAAGAGACCCAGTACTTC | CASSLGTEETQYF
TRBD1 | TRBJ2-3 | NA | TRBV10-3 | TGTGCCATCAGGTTGACAGGGGGTGCGACAGATACGCAGTATTTT | CAIRLTGGATDTQYF
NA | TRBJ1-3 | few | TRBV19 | TGTGCCAGTAGGGTTTCCGGGACAGGAAACACCATATATTTT | CASRVSGTGNTIYF
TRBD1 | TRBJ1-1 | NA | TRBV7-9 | TGTGCCAGCAGGGGGACAGGGAACACTGAAGCTTTCTTT | CASRGTGNTEAFF
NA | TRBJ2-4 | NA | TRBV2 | TGTGCCAGCAGTGAGGGGGGAACCCAAAACATTCAGTACTTC | CASSEGGTQNIQYF
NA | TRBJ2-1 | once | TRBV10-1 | TGCGCCAGCAGTGCGACAAGCAATGAGCAGTTCTTC | CASSATSNEQFF
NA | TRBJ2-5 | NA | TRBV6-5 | TGTGCCAGTGCATCCAGGGGAAACGGGGAGACCCAGTACTTC | CASASRGNGETQYF
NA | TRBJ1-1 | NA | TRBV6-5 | TGTGCCAGCAGTTATGAGGGCAGGGGGAACACTGAAGCTTTCTTT | CASSYEGRGNTEAFF
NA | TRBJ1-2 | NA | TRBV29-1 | TGCAGCGTTGATGACCGTCCGCCTAGCGGCTACACCTTC | CSVDDRPPSGYTF